This TCR beta chain is drawn from a study of cytotoxic CD8 clonotypes in ibrutinib-treated CLL. The CDR3 loop spans 15 amino acids. Germline V lookup: CDR1 PRHDT, CDR2 FYEKMQ (reference sequence). Sequencing was performed with immunoSEQ multiplex PCR; in TCRdb, only in-frame clones are kept and a portion is missing. This sample yields approximately 33,000 clones, of which 69% are seen a single time; 28% belongs to the top ten. Concerning this clone itself: Relative to the germline gene, one junction end is altered; a read error may explain this.

The sample here was PBMCs, taken before ibrutinib treatment. The clonotype originates from a human donor with chronic lymphocytic leukemia. V and J are TRBV13 and TRBJ1-4; possible D gene TRBD1, 5 bases. The CDR3 nucleotides are TGTGCCAGCAGCATAGGGGAGGGAAGGGCTGAAAAACTGTTTTTT. This translates into CASSIGEGRAEKLFF.